These 21 T cell receptor beta chains originate from one sample sequenced in a study of T cells in localized non-small cell lung cancer (dated by TCRdb to 2020 to 2021). Libraries came from the immunoSEQ multiplex PCR assay. In TCRdb, the immuneACCESS table is reduced to in-frame sequences with V and J assigned. These tables do not hold every clone; where another copy was compared, an unresolved V gene accounts for under half, and the others remain unexplained. The sample table lists approximately 11,000 clones, more than 90% of them with a count of one. The ten biggest clones cover roughly an eighth of the sample. This sample comprised peripheral blood, obtained before any cancer treatment. These receptors were taken from a male donor aged 60 or older with stage III lung adenocarcinoma.

The chain couples TRBV5-1 to TRBJ2-2, with 12 bases lining up with TRBD2. CDR3 length: 16 residues. CDR1 and CDR2 (germline): SGHRS, YFSETQ. The V gene end was trimmed by 3 bases and the J gene end by 1 base; junction bases not matched to a gene: 1. The CDR3 DNA is TGCGCCAGCAGCTCTAGCGGGAGGGTGAACACCGGGGAGCTGTTTTTT. As protein: CASSSSGRVNTGELFF.

This chain uses TRBV5-4 with TRBJ2-3, with D possibly being TRBD2 (5 bases). Trimming took off 5 bases at V and 0 bases at J, with 22 bases between the two ends. Germline V gene sequence: CDR1 SGHNT, CDR2 YYREEE (reference sequence). The CDR3 sequence is 18 residues long. The CDR3 loop reads CASSSPGLSPSSTDTQYF. The CDR3 DNA reads as TGTGCCAGCAGTTCGCCCGGACTTTCGCCCTCTAGCACAGATACGCAGTATTTT.

This clone came up a few times. V gene TRBV7-8 combines with J gene TRBJ2-3, with D possibly matching TRBD2 (5 bases). The length of the CDR3 is 14 residues. CDR1 and CDR2 from the germline V gene are SGHVS and FQNEAQ. V was cut by 1 base and J by 2 bases, with 7 bases left in between. In DNA, the CDR3 is TGTGCCAGCAGCTTAGGGACTGTCACAGATACGCAGTATTTT. Translation gives CASSLGTVTDTQYF.

This clone was detected once. The chain joins TRBV9 to TRBJ1-2, with 12 nucleotides matching TRBD1. CDR3 length: 18 amino acids. J was trimmed by 6 bases and V by 1 base; bases with no gene match: 13. Germline CDR1 and CDR2: SGDLS and YYNGEE. DNA of the CDR3: TGTGCCAGCAGCGTATATGCGGGACAGGGGGCGCAGCAGAATGGCTACACCTTC. Protein sequence: CASSVYAGQGAQQNGYTF.

As regards this clone: An end of the junction does not agree with germline; a read error may underlie this. The chain links TRBV28 to TRBJ1-2; D is unresolved. Germline CDR1 reads MDHEN; CDR2 reads SYDVKM. The CDR3 extends over 12 amino acids. CDR3 DNA sequence: TGTGCCAGCAGTCAATCAGTCCCCTTTAGTCTCTTC. Translated, it gives CASSQSVPFSLF.

This clone was detected once. The chain recombines TRBV11-2 with TRBJ2-1, with D possibly called TRBD1 or TRBD2 (5 bases each). V was trimmed by 2 bases and J by 9 bases, leaving 20 bases between them. The CDR3 contains 16 residues. Germline-derived CDR1 and CDR2 are SGHAT and FQNNGV. Here the CDR3 DNA reads TGTGCCAGCAGCTTAAGCTACAAGGGACCTCTTGGTGAGCAGTTCTTC. The encoded protein is CASSLSYKGPLGEQFF.

The V gene is TRBV19, the J gene TRBJ2-4; no definite D call. The CDR3 runs 15 residues. The germline CDR1 and CDR2 sequences are LNHDA and SQIVND (reference sequence). V was trimmed by 0 bases and J by 0 bases, leaving 6 bases between them. The CDR3 loop reads CASSIDAVAKNIQYF. The CDR3 nucleotides are TGTGCCAGTAGTATAGACGCGGTAGCCAAAAACATTCAGTACTTC.

The chain couples TRBV27 to TRBJ1-6, with no clear D. The CDR3 has 15 amino acids. The ends were cut back, 2 bases at V and 9 bases at J, with 14 bases in the middle. Germline CDR1 reads MNHEY; CDR2 reads SMNVEV (reference sequence). The CDR3 here is CASSLGPSSGSPLHF. For the CDR3, the DNA is TGTGCCAGCAGTTTAGGTCCTTCTAGTGGTTCACCCCTCCACTTT.

The chain links TRBV18 to TRBJ1-1; D gene ambiguous. CDR1 and CDR2 from the germline V gene are KGHSH and LQKENI. Between the trimmed V and J ends, which lost 1 base and 2 bases, there was a span of 8 bases. The CDR3 is 14 residues long. The CDR3 spells CASSPQDVNTEAFF. CDR3 in DNA: TGTGCCAGCTCACCACAAGACGTAAACACTGAAGCTTTCTTT.

The rearrangement joins TRBV7-9 to TRBJ1-3; D unresolved. The CDR3 sequence is 15 residues long. The germline V gene encodes CDR1 SEHNR and CDR2 FQNEAQ (reference sequence). With 5 bases removed from V and 2 bases from J, the gap between germline ends came to 13 bases. The CDR3 loop reads CASSLSLTPGNTIYF. The CDR3 nucleotides read TGTGCCAGCAGCCTATCCCTTACCCCTGGAAACACCATATATTTT.

The chain carries TRBV4-3 and TRBJ2-5; D ambiguous. The CDR3 has 15 residues. Trimming left V 1 base short and J 1 base short, with 10 bases between. Germline CDR1 and CDR2: LGHNA and YSLEER. CDR3 protein: CASSQGWQIQETQYF. The DNA for the CDR3 is TGCGCCAGCAGCCAAGGATGGCAGATCCAAGAGACCCAGTACTTC.

This clone was seen a single time. The genes are TRBV5-8 and TRBJ1-4, with 7 nucleotides matching TRBD1. J gave up 8 bases and V 4 bases, and 5 bases lay outside the gene matches. CDR3 length: 13 amino acids. The germline V gene encodes CDR1 SGHTS and CDR2 YDEGEE. DNA for the CDR3: TGTGCCAGCAGCAGGGGGCGCGCGGAAAAACTGTTTTTT. Translating it yields CASSRGRAEKLFF.

The chain combines TRBV9 with TRBJ2-1, with 7 bases that match TRBD1. This CDR3 has 17 amino acids. Losses at the gene ends were 4 bases for V and 2 bases for J; bases not matched to a gene: 12. Germline-derived CDR1 and CDR2 are SGDLS and YYNGEE. Here the CDR3 reads CASSPRLRTGTYNEQFF. The CDR3 DNA reads TGTGCCAGCAGCCCCCGCCTTCGGACAGGAACCTACAATGAGCAGTTCTTC. The full variable domain, with the rest looked up from reference TRBV9 and TRBJ2-1, is DSGVTQTPKHLITATGQRVTLRCSPRSGDLSVYWYQQSLDQGLQFLIQYYNGEERAKGNILERFSAQQFPDLHSELNLSSLELGDSALYFCASSPRLRTGTYNEQFFGPGTRLTVL.

The chain carries TRBV9 and TRBJ2-7; the match to TRBD1 covers 8 bases. Trimming removed 4 bases from V and 5 bases from J; junction bases left unmatched: 11. This CDR3 contains 15 residues. CDR1 is SGDLS and CDR2 is YYNGEE in the germline V gene. The CDR3 region is CASSPRWTGSDEQYF. As DNA, the CDR3 is TGTGCCAGCAGCCCCCGCTGGACAGGGAGCGACGAGCAGTACTTC.

The V call is TRBV30, the J call TRBJ1-1, with unresolved D. Germline-derived CDR1 and CDR2 are GTSNPN and SVGIG (reference sequence). The CDR3 has 13 amino acids. Trimming shortened V by 0 bases and J by 1 base, and 6 bases separated the two germline ends. The CDR3 spells CAWSVGGNTEAFF. The CDR3 DNA reads TGTGCCTGGAGTGTAGGCGGGAACACTGAAGCTTTCTTT.

V and J are TRBV18 and TRBJ1-4; TRBD1 agrees at 10 bases. The germline V gene encodes CDR1 KGHSH and CDR2 LQKENI. V lost 8 bases and J lost 8; bases outside the gene matches: 8. The CDR3 sequence is 14 residues long. For the CDR3, the DNA is TGTGCCAGCGCCCGGGACAGGGGTGGCGAAAAACTGTTTTTT. It translates to CASARDRGGEKLFF.

The CDR3 reads CASSLGVYEQYF. The CDR3 DNA reads as TGTGCCAGCAGCTTAGGAGTCTACGAGCAGTACTTC. The V gene is TRBV7-1, the J gene TRBJ2-7, with no clear D. TRBV7-1 is assigned to the ORF class and has an uncertain function. CDR3 length equals 12 residues. Deletions cut 4 bases from V and 3 bases from J, with 7 bases between.

This rearrangement joins TRBV5-1 to TRBJ2-7; a possible D gene is TRBD1 (5 bases). Trimming left V 0 bases short and J 0 bases short, with 13 bases between. This CDR3 is built from 16 residues. Germline CDR1 reads SGHRS; CDR2 reads YFSETQ. CDR3 nucleotides: TGCGCCAGCAGCTTGGCCAATCAGGGCGGCTCCTACGAGCAGTACTTC. Translation gives CASSLANQGGSYEQYF.

The gene calls are TRBV30 and TRBJ2-3; 10 bases are a match to TRBD2. The germline gives CDR1 GTSNPN, CDR2 SVGIG (reference sequence). Losses at the gene ends were 6 bases for V and 5 bases for J; bases not matched to a gene: 8. The length of the CDR3 is 14 residues. CDR3 amino acids: CACRVAGGVDTQYF. CDR3 DNA: TGTGCCTGTCGGGTAGCGGGAGGAGTAGATACGCAGTATTTT.

The chain has TRBV11-2 and TRBJ2-7; 7 bases match TRBD1. From germline, CDR1 is SGHAT and CDR2 FQNNGV. The CDR3 sequence is 14 residues long. With 1 base clipped from V and 3 bases from J, the junction kept 3 bases outside the gene matches. The CDR3 region is CASSLARQGYEQYF. The CDR3 DNA sequence: TGTGCCAGCAGCTTAGCACGACAGGGCTACGAGCAGTACTTC.

The V and J genes are TRBV14 and TRBJ2-7, with D uncertain. Germline V gene sequence: CDR1 SGHDN, CDR2 FVKESK. Trimming left V 1 base short and J 5 bases short, with 6 bases between. CDR3 length: 12 residues. This chain's CDR3 is CASSQGWNEQYF. In DNA, the CDR3 is TGTGCCAGCAGCCAAGGATGGAACGAGCAGTACTTC.